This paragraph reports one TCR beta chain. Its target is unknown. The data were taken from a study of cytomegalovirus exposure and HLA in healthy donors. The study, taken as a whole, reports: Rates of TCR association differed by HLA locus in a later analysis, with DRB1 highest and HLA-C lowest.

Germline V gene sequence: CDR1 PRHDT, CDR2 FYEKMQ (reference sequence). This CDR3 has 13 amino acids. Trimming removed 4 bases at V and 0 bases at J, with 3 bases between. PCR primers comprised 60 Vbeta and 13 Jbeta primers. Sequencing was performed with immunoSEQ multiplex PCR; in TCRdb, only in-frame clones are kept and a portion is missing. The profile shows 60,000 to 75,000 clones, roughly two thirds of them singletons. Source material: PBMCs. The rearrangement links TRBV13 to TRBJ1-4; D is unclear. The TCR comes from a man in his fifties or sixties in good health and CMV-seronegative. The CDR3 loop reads CASSSATNEKLFF. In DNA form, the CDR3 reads TGTGCCAGCAGCTCGGCAACTAATGAAAAACTGTTTTTT.